A selection of T cell receptor beta chains follows, all from one sample in a study of blood T cell repertoires in COVID-19. Here immunoSEQ multiplex PCR was the method, and the copy in TCRdb shows in-frame clones only, minus some. The repertoire includes some 530,000 clones, approximately 85% of them detected once, and 3.2% sits in the top ten. Sequenced input: peripheral blood. The receptors derive from a human donor in a cohort sampled during active COVID-19. CDR3s include the opening cysteine and the closing phenylalanine or tryptophan. The D gene is left open where the match is weak. Size is stated for part of the rows, as once, few or many counts, or as a class when the clone is expanded.

size: once
D: TRBD2
V: TRBV7-2
J: TRBJ2-3
DNA: TGTGCCAGCAGCTTTACCGCGGGAGGAACAGATACGCAGTATTTT
CDR3: CASSFTAGGTDTQYF

size: NA
D: NA
V: TRBV12-3/TRBV12-4
J: TRBJ1-1
DNA: TGTGCCAGCAGTTTTGGGCCAAGCACTGAAGCTTTCTTT
CDR3: CASSFGPSTEAFF

size: NA
D: NA
V: TRBV24-1
J: TRBJ1-2
DNA: TGTGCCACCAGTGATATGCAGGGTACCTATGGCTACACCTTC
CDR3: CATSDMQGTYGYTF

size: NA
D: TRBD2
V: TRBV4-1
J: TRBJ2-1
DNA: TGCGCCAGCAGCCAACACGGACTAGTGTACAATGAGCAGTTCTTC
CDR3: CASSQHGLVYNEQFF

size: NA
D: NA
V: TRBV3-1/TRBV3-2
J: TRBJ2-1
DNA: TGTGCCAGCAGCCAAGACAACAGGTATTGGAACCGATACAATGAGCAGTTCTTC
CDR3: CASSQDNRYWNRYNEQFF

size: NA
D: TRBD1
V: TRBV9
J: TRBJ1-2
DNA: TGTGCCAGCAGCGGCCGGGACAGGGGGGGAGGCTACACCTTC
CDR3: CASSGRDRGGGYTF

size: NA
D: TRBD2
V: TRBV7-3
J: TRBJ2-1
DNA: TGTGCCAGCAGCCCACGGGAGGCGGGCTACAATGAGCAGTTCTTC
CDR3: CASSPREAGYNEQFF

size: NA
D: TRBD2
V: TRBV27
J: TRBJ2-1
DNA: TGTGCCAGCAGTTTAGCGGGGGGACCCAGTGAGCAGTTCTTC
CDR3: CASSLAGGPSEQFF

size: NA
D: TRBD1
V: TRBV19
J: TRBJ2-2
DNA: TGTGCCAGTACTAAACTCCTCGACAGGGCGAGGGCAATCGGGGAGCTGTTTTTT
CDR3: CASTKLLDRARAIGELFF

size: NA
D: NA
V: TRBV7-9
J: TRBJ2-5
DNA: TGTGCCAGCAGCTTAGGTCAGGGCCAAGAGACCCAGTACTTC
CDR3: CASSLGQGQETQYF

size: NA
D: TRBD1
V: TRBV19
J: TRBJ2-5
DNA: TGTGCCACCTCGACAGGGGTGGTGGAGACCCAGTACTTC
CDR3: CATSTGVVETQYF

size: NA
D: TRBD2
V: TRBV5-8
J: TRBJ2-7
DNA: TGTGCCAGCAGCTTCCCGGGGGGCTCCTACGAGCAGTACTTC
CDR3: CASSFPGGSYEQYF

size: NA
D: NA
V: TRBV10-1
J: TRBJ2-3
DNA: TGCGCCAGCAGTGAGGACAGTTCTAGCACAGATACGCAGTATTTT
CDR3: CASSEDSSSTDTQYF

size: NA
D: NA
V: TRBV7-8
J: TRBJ1-1
DNA: TGTGCCAGCAGTCAAGGAGGGGTTACTGAAGCTTTCTTT
CDR3: CASSQGGVTEAFF

size: NA
D: TRBD1
V: TRBV5-1
J: TRBJ2-3
DNA: TGCGCCAGCAGCCCCTGGACAGGTGGATCTGGAACAGATACGCAGTATTTT
CDR3: CASSPWTGGSGTDTQYF

size: NA
D: TRBD1
V: TRBV27
J: TRBJ2-2
DNA: TGTGCCAGCAGTTGGGGACAGGGGATCGGGGAGCTGTTTTTT
CDR3: CASSWGQGIGELFF

size: NA
D: TRBD1
V: TRBV4-3
J: TRBJ2-2
DNA: TGCGCCAGCAGCCGATCAGGGGGTACCGGCATTTATAACGGGGAGCTGTTTTTT
CDR3: CASSRSGGTGIYNGELFF

size: NA
D: TRBD1
V: TRBV28
J: TRBJ1-5
DNA: TGTGCCAGCAGTTTAATAACAGGGGGCTATAGTCAGCCCCAGCATTTT
CDR3: CASSLITGGYSQPQHF

size: NA
D: TRBD1
V: TRBV5-1
J: TRBJ1-2
DNA: TGCGCCAGCAGGCCGACGGCCGGGACAGGGGATGGCTACACCTTC
CDR3: CASRPTAGTGDGYTF

size: NA
D: NA
V: TRBV7-2
J: TRBJ2-3
DNA: TGTGCCAGCAGCTTAACGGCGGGCACAGATACGCAGTATTTT
CDR3: CASSLTAGTDTQYF

size: NA
D: TRBD2
V: TRBV7-3
J: TRBJ2-7
DNA: TGTGCCAGCAATTCGACTAGCGGGCTACTCGGAGGGCAGTACTTC
CDR3: CASNSTSGLLGGQYF

size: once
D: NA
V: TRBV19
J: TRBJ2-1
DNA: TGTGCCAGTAGTATTTCGACAGCTTACAATGAGCAGTTCTTC
CDR3: CASSISTAYNEQFF

size: few
D: NA
V: TRBV19
J: TRBJ2-1
DNA: TGTGCCAGTAGTACCTGGGCGCGGGGAGATCCCTACAATGAGCAGTTCTTC
CDR3: CASSTWARGDPYNEQFF

size: NA
D: NA
V: TRBV4-2
J: TRBJ1-2
DNA: TGTGCCAGCAGCCAAGACAGAGAGGACTATGGCTACACCTTC
CDR3: CASSQDREDYGYTF

size: NA
D: TRBD2
V: TRBV28
J: TRBJ2-3
DNA: TGTGCCAGCGCCGCCCCTGGCGGGAGGGAAGGAGATACGCAGTATTTT
CDR3: CASAAPGGREGDTQYF

size: few
D: NA
V: TRBV5-1
J: TRBJ1-3
DNA: TGCGCCAGCAGCTTGGGGGGCGCCGATTCTGGAAACACCATATATTTT
CDR3: CASSLGGADSGNTIYF

size: NA
D: TRBD1
V: TRBV6-1
J: TRBJ1-5
DNA: TGTGCCAGCAGTGAGACAGGGATGGCCAATCAGCCCCAGCATTTT
CDR3: CASSETGMANQPQHF

size: NA
D: TRBD2
V: TRBV6-6
J: TRBJ2-1
DNA: TGTGCCAGCAGTCACGCCGGGACTAGCGGGCGCAGGGAGCAGTTCTTC
CDR3: CASSHAGTSGRREQFF

size: NA
D: NA
V: TRBV5-6
J: TRBJ1-2
DNA: TGTGCCAGCAGCTTGGTTGGCACCCCAGGTGACTATGGCTACACCTTC
CDR3: CASSLVGTPGDYGYTF

size: NA
D: NA
V: TRBV2
J: TRBJ2-7
DNA: TGTGCCAGCAGTGTCGGGGTTGGGGAGCAGTACTTC
CDR3: CASSVGVGEQYF

size: NA
D: NA
V: TRBV6-5
J: TRBJ1-1
DNA: TGTGCCAGCCGGAGCATGAACACTGAAGCTTTCTTT
CDR3: CASRSMNTEAFF

size: few
D: TRBD1
V: TRBV5-1
J: TRBJ1-4
DNA: TGCGCCAGCAGCCTTGGGGCATGGACAGGGTCAGTTGAAAAACTGTTTTTT
CDR3: CASSLGAWTGSVEKLFF

size: NA
D: TRBD2
V: TRBV4-1
J: TRBJ2-7
DNA: TGCGCCAGCAGCCAAGATTTGGGCGGGAGAGAGCAGTACTTC
CDR3: CASSQDLGGREQYF

size: NA
D: TRBD2
V: TRBV7-2
J: TRBJ2-2
DNA: TGTGCCAGCAATGGGGAGGGCCCCGGGGAGCTGTTTTTT
CDR3: CASNGEGPGELFF

size: NA
D: TRBD1
V: TRBV3-1/TRBV3-2
J: TRBJ2-1
DNA: TGTGCCAGCAGCCAAGGGACAGGGGGCTACAATGAGCAGTTCTTC
CDR3: CASSQGTGGYNEQFF

size: once
D: TRBD1
V: TRBV14
J: TRBJ2-3
DNA: TGTGCCAGCAGCCGGGGACAGGGGCCCACAGATACGCAGTATTTT
CDR3: CASSRGQGPTDTQYF

size: NA
D: NA
V: TRBV30
J: TRBJ1-1
DNA: TGTGCCTGGAGTGGGCCCTTAAGGGGGACGAACACTGAAGCTTTCTTT
CDR3: CAWSGPLRGTNTEAFF

size: NA
D: TRBD1
V: TRBV19
J: TRBJ2-2
DNA: TGTGCCAGTAGTATCTGGGGGACAGGGGTTTCCGGGGAGCTGTTTTTT
CDR3: CASSIWGTGVSGELFF

size: NA
D: NA
V: TRBV19
J: TRBJ1-1
DNA: TGTGCCAGTAACTGGGGACAGAACACTGAAGCTTTCTTT
CDR3: CASNWGQNTEAFF

size: NA
D: NA
V: TRBV28
J: TRBJ2-1
DNA: TGTGCCGGACACGGATACTACAATGAGCAGTTCTTC
CDR3: CAGHGYYNEQFF

size: NA
D: TRBD1
V: TRBV27
J: TRBJ2-7
DNA: TGTGCCAGCCACCCCGGGACAGGGATCTCCTACGAGCAGTACTTC
CDR3: CASHPGTGISYEQYF

size: once
D: NA
V: TRBV15
J: TRBJ2-7
DNA: TGTGCCACCAGCAGAGATACGTCAGGGCTGGGCGAGCAGTACTTC
CDR3: CATSRDTSGLGEQYF

size: NA
D: NA
V: TRBV3-1/TRBV3-2
J: TRBJ2-2
DNA: TGTGCCAGCTTCCCCGGGGGATCCACGAACACCGGGGAGCTGTTTTTT
CDR3: CASFPGGSTNTGELFF

size: NA
D: NA
V: TRBV28
J: TRBJ2-6
DNA: TGTGCCAGCAGTTTTAGTGTCAGGGCCGCTGGGGCCAACGTCCTGACTTTC
CDR3: CASSFSVRAAGANVLTF

size: NA
D: NA
V: TRBV23-1
J: TRBJ1-2
DNA: TGCGCCAGCAGTCGGTGGGCACCTATGAACGGCTACACCTTC
CDR3: CASSRWAPMNGYTF

size: NA
D: NA
V: TRBV30
J: TRBJ1-5
DNA: TGTGCCTGGAGTTCCCCTGGCGGCGTTTATCTTTATCAGCCCCAGCATTTT
CDR3: CAWSSPGGVYLYQPQHF

size: NA
D: NA
V: TRBV5-8
J: TRBJ1-1
DNA: TGTGCCAGCAGCTTCGGGCGGACTCGCTTGAACACTGAAGCTTTCTTT
CDR3: CASSFGRTRLNTEAFF

size: NA
D: TRBD1
V: TRBV15
J: TRBJ2-7
DNA: TGTGCCACCAGCAACAGACAGGGGCCCCCCCCTTACGAGCAGTACTTC
CDR3: CATSNRQGPPPYEQYF

size: once
D: NA
V: TRBV3-1/TRBV3-2
J: TRBJ1-1
DNA: TGTGCCAGCAGCCAAGGGGGGGCGGGGGCCACTGAAGCTTTCTTT
CDR3: CASSQGGAGATEAFF

size: once
D: TRBD1
V: TRBV5-4
J: TRBJ2-3
DNA: TGTGCCAGCAGCTTGACAGGGGCCACAGATACGCAGTATTTT
CDR3: CASSLTGATDTQYF

size: NA
D: NA
V: TRBV7-9
J: TRBJ1-4
DNA: TGTGCCAGCAGCTCCGTCGACAGCAGCAGAACGGCTGCAAAACTGTTTTTT
CDR3: CASSSVDSSRTAAKLFF

size: NA
D: TRBD2
V: TRBV5-1
J: TRBJ2-7
DNA: TGCGCCAGCAGCTTGGGTACTAGCGGGAGTAGGTGGGAGCAGTACTTC
CDR3: CASSLGTSGSRWEQYF

size: NA
D: NA
V: TRBV7-9
J: TRBJ2-3
DNA: TGTGCCAGCAGCAACAGGGTGGGACGCACAGATACGCAGTATTTT
CDR3: CASSNRVGRTDTQYF

size: NA
D: NA
V: TRBV28
J: TRBJ2-1
DNA: TGTGCCAGCAGTCTCGACAGGGAGCAGTTCTTC
CDR3: CASSLDREQFF

size: NA
D: TRBD1
V: TRBV2
J: TRBJ1-6
DNA: TGTGCCAGCAGGGCCGGGACAGGGGTTTCACCCCTCCACTTT
CDR3: CASRAGTGVSPLHF

size: NA
D: NA
V: TRBV5-4
J: TRBJ2-2
DNA: TGTGCCAGCAATATTGACACCGGGGAGCTGTTTTTT
CDR3: CASNIDTGELFF

size: NA
D: NA
V: TRBV3-1/TRBV3-2
J: TRBJ1-1
DNA: TGTGCCAGCAGCCCTGGAAGTGGGGCGCCCCGGATGAACACTGAAGCTTTCTTT
CDR3: CASSPGSGAPRMNTEAFF